These 8 T cell receptor beta chains were sequenced from one sample in a study of blood T cell repertoires in COVID-19. TCRdb's copy holds only in-frame clones and misses some; the assay was immunoSEQ multiplex PCR. The table records roughly 330,000 clones, approximately 88% of them present only once. The sequencing sample was made of peripheral blood. The origin of the receptors is a man in his late teens or twenties who had recovered from COVID-19.

The genes are TRBV10-3 and TRBJ1-3, with D perhaps TRBD1 (5 bases). V lost 3 bases and J 0 bases, leaving 12 bases between the germline ends. Germline CDR1 and CDR2: ENHRY and SYGVKD. The CDR3 has 16 amino acids. CDR3 loop: CAISDLPDNSGNTIYF. The CDR3 region has the DNA TGTGCCATCAGTGATCTCCCGGACAACTCTGGAAACACCATATATTTT.

V is TRBV6-5 and J is TRBJ2-6; D uncertain. CDR1 and CDR2 (germline): MNHEY, SVGAGI. Between the trimmed V and J ends, which lost 2 bases and 5 bases, there was a span of 7 bases. This CDR3 is built from 14 residues. The CDR3 loop reads CASSYAQRANVLTF. CDR3 DNA: TGTGCCAGCAGTTACGCCCAGAGGGCCAACGTCCTGACTTTC.

This clone was picked up a small number of times. The chain uses TRBV25-1 and TRBJ2-1; TRBD2 matches at 7 bases. The CDR3 has 13 amino acids. After removal of 5 bases from V and 6 bases from J, the junction contained 4 bases not matched to a gene. The germline CDR1 and CDR2 sequences are MGHDK and SYGVNS. The CDR3: CASSLGGVNEQFF. CDR3 nucleotide sequence: TGTGCCAGCAGTTTGGGAGGGGTCAATGAGCAGTTCTTC.

This rearrangement joins TRBV4-1 to TRBJ2-1, with 11 bases aligning to TRBD1. The CDR3 sequence is 17 residues long. The trim removed 1 base at V and 3 bases at J, leaving 5 bases unmatched. CDR1 MGHRA and CDR2 YSYEKL come from the germline V gene. The CDR3 nucleotides are TGCGCCAGCAGCCAAGCTAGGGGACAGGGGGGCTACAATGAGCAGTTCTTC. Translating it yields CASSQARGQGGYNEQFF.

This clone was seen repeatedly, ten times or more. The V and J genes are TRBV6-2 or TRBV6-3 and TRBJ1-2; 7 nucleotides agree with TRBD1. This CDR3 is built from 12 residues. CDR1 MNHEY and CDR2 SVGEGT come from the germline V gene. With 2 bases clipped from V and 6 bases from J, the junction kept 0 bases outside the gene matches. This CDR3 reads CASSYDRDGYTF. The CDR3 DNA is TGTGCCAGCAGTTACGACAGGGATGGCTACACCTTC.

V and J are TRBV5-4 and TRBJ2-5; D unclear. The CDR3 runs to 14 residues. The V and J ends lost 1 base and 4 bases respectively, with 11 bases between them. Germline V gene sequence: CDR1 SGHNT, CDR2 YYREEE (reference sequence). The CDR3 DNA is TGTGCCAGCAGCTTGCTAGAGTATGTAGAGACCCAGTACTTC. Translated, it gives CASSLLEYVETQYF.

V and J are TRBV3-1 (or the pseudogene TRBV3-2) and TRBJ1-4; 10 nucleotides match TRBD1. The junction had 8 bases not matched to a gene; V was cut back by 5 bases and J by 8 bases. The CDR3 runs to 15 residues. In germline, CDR1 is LGHDT, CDR2 YNNKEL (reference sequence). CDR3 amino acids: CASSSSGTGEEKLFF. The CDR3 DNA follows: TGTGCCAGCAGCTCTTCCGGGACAGGGGAAGAAAAACTGTTTTTT.

The chain carries TRBV7-2 and TRBJ2-3; 9 nucleotides line up with TRBD2. CDR1 and CDR2 from the germline V gene are SGHTA and FQGNSA. The length of the CDR3 is 19 residues. Trimming at V came to 5 bases and at J to 3 bases, leaving 18 bases not matched to a gene. The CDR3 is CASSRIGSSGGGATDTQYF. DNA of the CDR3: TGTGCCAGCAGCAGAATAGGTAGTTCGGGCGGGGGGGCGACAGATACGCAGTATTTT.